This TCR beta chain was sequenced for a study of Graves' ophthalmopathy and Graves' hyperthyroidism. Unmatched junction bases numbered 7, after V lost 6 bases and J lost 5 bases. The germline gives CDR1 MRHNA, CDR2 SNTAGT. This CDR3 region has 14 residues. Clinicians made diagnoses from clinical symptoms, serum thyroxine, TRAb, thyroid ultrasound and orbital computed tomography. Researchers took RNA transcripts and amplified TCR beta CDR3 regions from them. First-round RT-PCR employed HTBI primers, with a second-round multiplex PCR after it. TCRdb independently ran MiXCR on the multiplex PCR reads; one entry per CDR3 protein. The table includes a few hundred thousand distinct CDR3 sequences, roughly 15% detected once.

Source material: peripheral blood. The rearrangement uses TRBV6-4 and TRBJ2-7; 10 bases agree with TRBD2. The sequence was obtained from an adult woman with stable Graves' hyperthyroidism. For the CDR3, the DNA is TGTGCCAGCAGCATAGCGGGAGGTGGAGACGAGCAGTACTTC. Residues: CASSIAGGGDEQYF.